These 2 T cell receptor beta chains were all obtained from the same sample, sequenced in a study of vaccination effects on CD4 cells after COVID-19. Clones were sequenced by immunoSEQ multiplex PCR, and TCRdb holds only the in-frame ones, with some missing. The sample holds 55,000 to 90,000 clones, 65% to 75% seen once. For these receptors, no antigen is known. Antigen-specific CD4+ T cell clonotypes were called by their expansion after viral peptide-pool culture in ViraFEST. Researchers isolated CD4+ T cells once roughly ten days of culture had elapsed. By PCR, the person was confirmed to have had SARS-CoV-2 infection between March and December 2020. Sequences were derived from CD4+ T cells from PBMCs cultured with HIV peptides, sampled before COVID-19 vaccination. This sample's subset: HIV-1 Nef peptide pool negative control/reference culture. The receptors come from a human donor who had a prior SARS-CoV-2 infection.

The V gene is TRBV6-6, the J gene TRBJ1-4; the D is unclear. CDR1 is MNHNY, CDR2 SVGAGI, per germline (reference sequence). This CDR3 spans 13 amino acids. Trimming left V 2 bases short and J 6 bases short, with 7 bases between. The CDR3 coding sequence is TGTGCCAGCAGTTACCTGTGGGATGAAAAACTGTTTTTT. This translates into CASSYLWDEKLFF.

This clone came up a few times. The chain carries TRBV30 and TRBJ2-5; the match to TRBD2 covers 9 bases. The germline V gene encodes CDR1 GTSNPN and CDR2 SVGIG (reference sequence). This CDR3 has 15 residues. V was clipped by 1 base and J by 5 bases; unmatched bases: 8. The CDR3 bases are TGTGCCTGGAGTGGCGCGGGGGGGCCGGGGGAGACCCAGTACTTC. As protein: CAWSGAGGPGETQYF.